One sample yielded the 10 T cell receptor beta chains listed below, sequenced in a study of cytomegalovirus exposure and HLA in healthy donors. PCR was performed using 60 Vbeta and 13 Jbeta primers. Sequencing was performed with immunoSEQ multiplex PCR; in TCRdb, only in-frame clones are kept and a portion is missing. Among 60,000 to 85,000 clones listed, around 66% were seen once. Input material: PBMCs. The receptors derive from a man between 60 and 70 years old in good health and CMV-seropositive.

The V call is TRBV5-1, the J call TRBJ2-3; 11 bases are a match to TRBD2. CDR3 length: 19 amino acids. Germline CDR1 and CDR2: SGHRS and YFSETQ. V trimming: 0 bases; J trimming: 3 bases; junction bases outside the gene matches: 12. CDR3 sequence (DNA): TGCGCCAGCAGCTTGGAAGGCTGGGGTCTAGCGGGAGGAACAGATACGCAGTATTTT. It codes for CASSLEGWGLAGGTDTQYF.

The chain couples TRBV4-2 to TRBJ2-5; D may be TRBD1 (5 bases). The J call may be faulty, since TRBJ2-7 better matches the DNA end. The CDR3 totals 15 residues. The germline V gene has CDR1 LGHNA and CDR2 YNFKEQ. This CDR3 reads CASSQEDSLIDEQYF. As DNA, the CDR3 is TGTGCCAGCAGCCAAGAAGACAGTCTTATCGACGAGCAGTACTTC.

The chain employs TRBV5-1 and TRBJ2-2; TRBD1 might be the D (6 bases). CDR3 length: 15 amino acids. The germline V and J ends were trimmed by 3 bases and 0 bases, with 9 bases remaining between them. Germline-derived CDR1 and CDR2 are SGHRS and YFSETQ. For the CDR3, the DNA is TGCGCCAGCAGCTCAAACAGGGCGAACACCGGGGAGCTGTTTTTT. Translated: CASSSNRANTGELFF.

The V and J genes are TRBV7-2 and TRBJ1-1; 8 nucleotides match TRBD1. The V and J ends lost 2 bases and 2 bases, in that order; junction bases with no gene match: 1. Germline CDR1 SGHTA, CDR2 FQGNSA. The CDR3 runs to 14 residues. Here the CDR3 DNA reads TGTGCCAGCAGCTTACAGGGGGCTAACACTGAAGCTTTCTTT. It is translated as CASSLQGANTEAFF.

This chain joins TRBV29-1 and TRBJ1-2; D may be TRBD1 (6 bases). The CDR3 spans 11 residues. Germline V gene lookup returns CDR1 SQVTM and CDR2 ANQGSEA. The ends were cut back, 7 bases at V and 8 bases at J, with 14 bases in the middle. This chain's CDR3 is CSENSGAGYTF. The CDR3 DNA is TGCAGCGAGAACTCAGGGGCGGGCTACACCTTC.

The genes are TRBV4-2 and TRBJ1-4; D is possibly TRBD1 (5 bases). The CDR3 runs 18 residues. With 0 bases removed from V and 0 bases from J, the gap between germline ends came to 14 bases. Germline V gene sequence: CDR1 LGHNA, CDR2 YNFKEQ. The CDR3 DNA follows: TGTGCCAGCAGCCAAGATCAGGGTGACCTTGCAACTAATGAAAAACTGTTTTTT. This encodes CASSQDQGDLATNEKLFF.

This clone was seen a single time. The chain couples TRBV28 to TRBJ1-5; tentatively, D is TRBD1 (6 bases). The CDR3 loop spans 15 amino acids. The V gene lost 7 bases and the J gene lost 4 bases, with 17 bases spanning the gap. Germline V gene data show CDR1 as MDHEN and CDR2 as SYDVKM. CDR3 nucleotides: TGTGCCAGCATTAGCCCGACAGGCCGGAATCAGCCCCAGCATTTT. The encoded protein is CASISPTGRNQPQHF.

V gene TRBV11-2 combines with J gene TRBJ2-1; 12 bases match TRBD2. The CDR3 length is 14 residues. Germline-derived CDR1 and CDR2 are SGHAT and FQNNGV. Trimming at V came to 3 bases and at J to 8 bases, leaving 2 bases not matched to a gene. The CDR3: CASSLTSGSHEQFF. For the CDR3, the DNA is TGTGCCAGCAGCTTGACTAGCGGGAGCCATGAGCAGTTCTTC. The full variable domain, with the rest looked up from reference TRBV11-2 and TRBJ2-1, is EAGVAQSPRYKIIEKRQSVAFWCNPISGHATLYWYQQILGQGPKLLIQFQNNGVVDDSQLPKDRFSAERLKGVDSTLKIQPAKLEDSAVYLCASSLTSGSHEQFFGPGTRLTVL.

The gene calls are TRBV4-1 and TRBJ1-4; possible D gene TRBD1, 5 bases. CDR1 and CDR2 from the germline V gene are MGHRA and YSYEKL. V was trimmed by 5 bases and J by 7 bases, leaving 17 bases between them. This CDR3 is 15 amino acids long. The CDR3 loop reads CASSWEVRGPEKLFF. The DNA of the CDR3 is TGCGCCAGCAGCTGGGAGGTAAGGGGACCTGAAAAACTGTTTTTT.

This clone was counted a single time. The rearrangement joins TRBV2 to TRBJ1-1; 11 bases map to TRBD1. There are 15 residues in the CDR3. CDR1 is SNHLY, CDR2 FYNNEI, per germline. V shed 6 bases, J shed 8 bases, and the junction held 11 bases outside the gene matches. This CDR3 is CASRGQGGDFSEAFF. DNA for the CDR3: TGTGCCAGCAGGGGACAGGGGGGCGACTTTAGCGAAGCTTTCTTT. Full variable domain (remainder filled in from reference TRBV2 and TRBJ1-1): EPEVTQTPSHQVTQMGQEVILRCVPISNHLYFYWYRQILGQKVEFLVSFYNNEISEKSEIFDDQFSVERPDGSNFTLKIRSTKLEDSAMYFCASRGQGGDFSEAFFGQGTRLTVV.